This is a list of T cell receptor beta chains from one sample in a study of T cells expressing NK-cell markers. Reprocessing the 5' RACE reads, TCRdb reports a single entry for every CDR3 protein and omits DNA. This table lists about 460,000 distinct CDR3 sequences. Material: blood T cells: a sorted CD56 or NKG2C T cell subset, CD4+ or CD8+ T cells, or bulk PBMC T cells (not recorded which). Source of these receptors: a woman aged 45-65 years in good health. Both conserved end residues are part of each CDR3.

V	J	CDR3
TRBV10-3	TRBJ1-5	CAIRGSGDNQPQHF
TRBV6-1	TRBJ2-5	CASSDFLPNQETQYF
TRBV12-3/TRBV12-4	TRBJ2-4	CASRNRGLEGEAKNIQYF
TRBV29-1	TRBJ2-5	CSVESLAGWETQYF
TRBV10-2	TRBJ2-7	CASSLAGQTEQYF
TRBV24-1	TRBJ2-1	CATSRTGVPNEQFF
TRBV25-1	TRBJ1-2	CASRGSGGSGYTF
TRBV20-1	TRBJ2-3	CSASLASGRAGSTDTQYF
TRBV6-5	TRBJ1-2	CASGPTGVGYTF
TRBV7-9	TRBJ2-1	CASSLGQGASYNEQFF
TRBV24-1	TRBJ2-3	CATSEPASAYTDTQYF
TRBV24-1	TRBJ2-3	CATSDLASGRAGSTDTQYF
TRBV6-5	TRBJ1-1	CASTRVSADTEAFF
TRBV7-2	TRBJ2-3	CASQEGAGASTDTQYF
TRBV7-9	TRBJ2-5	CASSSRTSEETQYF
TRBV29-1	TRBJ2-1	CSVVRMAGGGNEQFF
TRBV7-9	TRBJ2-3	CASSSTVYTDTQYF
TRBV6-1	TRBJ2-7	CATATGNLEQYF
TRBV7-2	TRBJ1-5	CASSLWGGASNQPQHF
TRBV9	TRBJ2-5	CASSVEDGGGTQYF
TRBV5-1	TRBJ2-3	CASSSQVASTDTQYF
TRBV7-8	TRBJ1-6	CASSFLTGGEGSPLHF
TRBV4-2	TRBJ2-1	CASSQDGTSGSYSYNEQFF
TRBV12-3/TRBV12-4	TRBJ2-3	CASIYPDKLAGRTDTQYF
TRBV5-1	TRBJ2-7	CASSLGSTVAGYF
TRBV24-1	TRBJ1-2	CATSDLRGSGYTF
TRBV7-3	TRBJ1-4	CASSLNGGGGEKLFF
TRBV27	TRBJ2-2	CASSLLTSGRASGELFF
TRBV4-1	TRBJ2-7	CASSQLTGPLPSSYEQYF
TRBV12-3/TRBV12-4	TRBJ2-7	CASSLTPTSGSFYEQYF
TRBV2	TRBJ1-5	CASSDTGGFLEPQHF
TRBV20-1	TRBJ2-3	CSRDYPLSTDTQYF
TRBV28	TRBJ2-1	CASSLFAGGGLSYNEQFF
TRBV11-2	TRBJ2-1	CASSSTGQGFNEQFF
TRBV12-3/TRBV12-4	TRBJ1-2	CASSLVGRQGTGYTF
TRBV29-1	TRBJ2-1	CSVVGLANNEQFF
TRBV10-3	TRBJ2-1	CAISGVGGNEQFF
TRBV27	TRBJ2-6	CASSVGGANVLTF
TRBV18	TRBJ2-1	CASSRSGIGNEQFF
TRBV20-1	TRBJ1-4	CSASNRFLMEKLFF
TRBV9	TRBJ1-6	CASTKGQNNSPLHF
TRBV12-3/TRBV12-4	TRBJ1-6	CASSLSEKANSPLHF
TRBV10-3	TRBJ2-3	CAIGSLAGRTDTQYF
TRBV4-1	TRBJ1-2	CASSQVIGINYGYTF
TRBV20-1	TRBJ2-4	CSAPTRDREWSKNIQYF
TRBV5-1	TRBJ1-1	CASSLGIREGSTEAFF
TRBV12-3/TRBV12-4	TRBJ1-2	CASSFDTLGYTF
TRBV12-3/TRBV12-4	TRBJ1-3	CASSLSSSPGNTIYF
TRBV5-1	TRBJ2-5	CASSLAGGWVETQYF
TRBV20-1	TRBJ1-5	CSARDQTHYSNQPQHF
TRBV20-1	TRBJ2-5	CSARSGLTQYF
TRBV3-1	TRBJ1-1	CASSLRQGNDFF
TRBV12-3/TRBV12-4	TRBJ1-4	CASSSQKTGAIGEKLFF
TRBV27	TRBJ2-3	CASGRQGATDTQYF
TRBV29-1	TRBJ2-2	CSVAGKITGALSSGELFF
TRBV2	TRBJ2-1	CASSPEEYHEQFF